These 20 T cell receptor beta chains came from one sample sequenced in a study of regulatory T cells in long-lasting Graves disease. The time point here: persistent/refractory GD, antithyroid drugs over 5 years with positive TRAb. The TCR library was made from RNA that had been extracted from PBMCs in TRIzol. Building of the TCR beta libraries involved iRepertoire HTBI primers and Arm-PCR of CDR3 regions. Each CDR3 protein gets one entry after TCRdb re-called the multiplex PCR reads with MiXCR. Of roughly 490,000 distinct CDR3 sequences listed, approximately 23% are singletons. The sample here was peripheral blood mononuclear cells (PBMCs), taken when the disease was refractory, from a patient treated with antithyroid drugs. The receptors originated from a female donor with Graves disease.

This clonotype was observed a handful of times. The chain employs TRBV19 and TRBJ2-7; 12 bases line up with TRBD2. V lost 9 bases, J lost 7 bases, and 10 bases stayed unmatched. There are 14 residues in the CDR3. Germline V gives CDR1 LNHDA, CDR2 SQIVND (reference sequence). CDR3 sequence: CASRTSGGRWEQYF. As DNA, the CDR3 is TGTGCCAGCAGAACTAGCGGGGGGCGCTGGGAGCAGTACTTC.

This clonotype was counted many times. The V gene is TRBV28, the J gene TRBJ1-2; TRBD1 aligns across 8 bases. Trimming removed 2 bases from V and 6 bases from J; junction bases left unmatched: 8. Looked up from germline, CDR1 is MDHEN and CDR2 is SYDVKM. This CDR3 comprises 15 residues. The DNA of the CDR3 is TGTGCCAGCAGTTTAACCGGACAGGGCGTCGATGGCTACACCTTC. As protein: CASSLTGQGVDGYTF.

This clonotype has just a few counts. This chain uses TRBV10-3 with TRBJ2-7; tentatively, D is TRBD1 (6 bases). V gave up 9 bases and J gave up 2 bases, with 14 bases separating them. CDR1 ENHRY and CDR2 SYGVKD come from the germline V gene. The CDR3 consists of 13 residues. DNA of the CDR3: TGTGCCATTCGACAGGAAATTCCCTACGAGCAGTACTTC. As protein: CAIRQEIPYEQYF.

This clonotype was counted a few times. V and J are TRBV27 and TRBJ1-6, with TRBD1 matching over 7 bases. The germline V gene encodes CDR1 MNHEY and CDR2 SMNVEV (reference sequence). This CDR3 is built from 14 residues. Trimming removed 6 bases from V and 7 bases from J; junction bases left unmatched: 6. CDR3 coding DNA: TGTGCCAGCAGGCAGGACAGGCCAAATTCACCCCTCCACTTT. Protein sequence: CASRQDRPNSPLHF.

This clonotype was counted ten times or more. This chain uses TRBV20-1 with TRBJ1-1; D gene uncertain. The V end was cut by 3 bases, the J end by 1 base, with 12 bases between. The length of the CDR3 is 14 residues. Germline CDR1 and CDR2: DFQATT and SNEGSKA (reference sequence). The CDR3, as DNA: TGCAGTGCTAGCACCCCTGCCAGGAACACTGAAGCTTTCTTT. Translated, it gives CSASTPARNTEAFF.

This clonotype was detected ten times or more. The chain links TRBV28 to TRBJ2-7, with D maybe TRBD2 (7 bases). The CDR3 spans 13 residues. Germline values: CDR1 MDHEN, CDR2 SYDVKM. Between the trimmed V and J ends, which lost 6 bases and 5 bases, there was a span of 14 bases. In DNA, the CDR3 is TGTGCCAGCAGAATCGGGGGGCGGAACGAGCAGTACTTC. Encoded protein: CASRIGGRNEQYF.

This clonotype was detected ten times or more. CDR3 in amino acids: CSAREDRVYEQYF. The CDR3, as DNA: TGCAGTGCTAGAGAGGACAGGGTCTACGAGCAGTACTTC. The V gene is TRBV20-1, the J gene TRBJ2-7, with 8 bases fitting TRBD1. CDR3 length: 13 residues. Germline loops: CDR1 DFQATT, CDR2 SNEGSKA (reference sequence). V shed 0 bases, J shed 3 bases, and the junction held 1 base outside the gene matches.

This clonotype was recorded at least ten times. The chain joins TRBV12-5 to TRBJ1-1; no clear D gene. The CDR3 has 12 amino acids. Germline CDR1 LGHNT, CDR2 FRNRAP. V dropped 7 bases and J dropped 1 base, with 7 bases sitting between them. CDR3 DNA: TGTGCTAGTGAACCGTCGAACACTGAAGCTTTCTTT. It specifies CASEPSNTEAFF.

This clonotype was recorded at least ten times. The V call is TRBV29-1, the J call TRBJ1-1; no definite D call. The germline CDR1 and CDR2 sequences are SQVTM and ANQGSEA. The V end was cut by 4 bases, the J end by 3 bases, with 15 bases between. The length of the CDR3 is 14 residues. CDR3 region: CSVVGIFGHTEAFF. CDR3 DNA sequence: TGCAGCGTTGTGGGCATTTTTGGGCACACTGAAGCTTTCTTT.

This clonotype occurred a few times. This sequence joins TRBV28 and TRBJ1-1; possibly TRBD1 for D (6 bases). Trimming stripped 7 bases from V and 8 bases from J, with 17 bases between. The CDR3 consists of 13 residues. Germline V gives CDR1 MDHEN, CDR2 SYDVKM. CDR3 amino acids: CASTPGGRIEAFF. Written as DNA, the CDR3 is TGTGCCAGCACCCCTGGGGGCCGAATAGAAGCTTTCTTT.

This clonotype appeared many times. The chain employs TRBV11-3 and TRBJ1-2; 9 bases match TRBD1. Germline assignment: CDR1 SGHNT and CDR2 YENEEA. Unmatched junction bases numbered 5, after V lost 2 bases and J lost 4 bases. This CDR3 comprises 15 residues. The CDR3 sequence is CASSLLGTGSYGYTF. CDR3 DNA sequence: TGTGCCAGCAGCTTACTGGGGACAGGGAGCTATGGCTACACCTTC.

This clonotype was seen only a few times. The V gene is TRBV25-1, the J gene TRBJ2-2; 7 nucleotides line up with TRBD1. The CDR3 length is 14 residues. With 8 bases clipped from V and 6 bases from J, the junction kept 9 bases outside the gene matches. CDR1 and CDR2 from the germline V gene are MGHDK and SYGVNS. The CDR3 nucleotides read TGTGCCAGCGGAAACCCGACAGGGTCCGGGGAGCTGTTTTTT. Its protein is CASGNPTGSGELFF.

V is TRBV5-6 and J is TRBJ1-4; 8 bases agree with TRBD1. The CDR3 extends over 15 amino acids. CDR1 is SGHDT, CDR2 YYEEEE, per germline. Losses at the gene ends were 4 bases for V and 5 bases for J; bases not matched to a gene: 7. The CDR3 loop reads CASSPDRGYNEKLFF. CDR3 sequence (DNA): TGTGCCAGCAGCCCAGACAGGGGTTACAATGAAAAACTGTTTTTT.

This clonotype was seen many times. V is TRBV12-3 or TRBV12-4 and J is TRBJ2-3; D remains unclear. Trimming left V 5 bases short and J 8 bases short, with 20 bases between. This CDR3 contains 15 residues. CDR3 residues: CASSPPSHTTGTQYF. The DNA of the CDR3 is TGTGCCAGCAGTCCCCCGTCTCACACCACCGGTACGCAGTATTTT.

This clonotype showed up many times. The chain combines TRBV29-1 with TRBJ1-1, with D possibly matching TRBD1 (5 bases). This CDR3 spans 12 amino acids. V was shortened by 7 bases and J by 4 bases, with 13 bases between the two germline ends. Per germline, CDR1 SQVTM and CDR2 ANQGSEA. The CDR3 protein is CSAGTHGTEAFF. The CDR3 coding sequence is TGCAGCGCTGGGACCCATGGCACTGAAGCTTTCTTT.

Here the CDR3 reads CASSLVRARNTEAFF. The DNA for the CDR3 is TGCGCCAGCAGCTTGGTACGGGCTCGAAACACTGAAGCTTTCTTT. The chain couples TRBV5-1 to TRBJ1-1; D remains ambiguous. V was pared by 0 bases and J by 2 bases, with 11 bases between. The CDR3 covers 15 residues. Per germline, CDR1 SGHRS and CDR2 YFSETQ.

This clonotype was counted many times. CDR3 region: CASSGATEAFF. DNA of the CDR3: TGTGCCAGTTCCGGGGCCACTGAAGCTTTCTTT. The rearrangement uses TRBV28 and TRBJ1-1; D may be TRBD1 (5 bases). From germline, CDR1 is MDHEN and CDR2 SYDVKM. Trimming removed 9 bases at V and 4 bases at J, with 9 bases between. The CDR3 contains 11 residues.

The chain combines TRBV20-1 with TRBJ1-3, with D uncertain. Germline loops: CDR1 DFQATT, CDR2 SNEGSKA (reference sequence). The CDR3 is made up of 14 amino acids. V was clipped by 4 bases and J by 0 bases, with 10 bases between them. The CDR3 nucleotides are TGCAGTGCTATCGGATTGAGCTCTGGAAACACCATATATTTT. As protein: CSAIGLSSGNTIYF.

CDR3 nucleotide sequence: TGTGCCAGCAGCCAAGGACGGGCCTCCTACAATGAGCAGTTCTTC. This translates into CASSQGRASYNEQFF. The chain uses TRBV7-2 and TRBJ2-1, with D hard to call. Germline loops: CDR1 SGHTA, CDR2 FQGNSA. V shed 5 bases and J shed 0 bases, with 11 bases lying between them. The CDR3 totals 15 residues. Variable domain in full (rest from reference TRBV7-2 and TRBJ2-1): GAGVSQSPSNKVTEKGKDVELRCDPISGHTALYWYRQSLGQGLEFLIYFQGNSAPDKSGLPSDRFSAERTGGSVSTLTIQRTQQEDSAVYLCASSQGRASYNEQFFGPGTRLTVL.

This chain connects TRBV6-2 or TRBV6-3 to TRBJ2-4; TRBD2 matches at 13 bases. This CDR3 has 18 residues. The junction had 7 bases not matched to a gene; V was cut back by 0 bases and J by 5 bases. Germline-derived CDR1 and CDR2 are MNHEY and SVGEGT. For the CDR3, the DNA is TGTGCCAGCAGTTACTCCTGGACTAGCGGGAGTTCCGAAAACATTCAGTACTTC. It encodes CASSYSWTSGSSENIQYF.